A selection of T cell receptor beta chains follows, all from one sample in a study of control samples from healthy donors and cancer patients. Measured with immunoSEQ multiplex PCR; TCRdb has only the in-frame clones, and not every one. The sample yields about 200,000 clones, of which the top ten take up 2.2%. The sequenced material came from blood. These receptors all stem from a woman in her 30s in good health. Each CDR3 is given with its conserved first and last residue. Fields, in order: CDR3 length, V gene, D gene, J gene, CDR3 DNA, CDR3 protein. D genes are given only for firm matches.

14	TRBV2	TRBD1	TRBJ2-7	TGTGCCAGCAGCTCCGGGACAGCACCCTACGAGCAGTACTTC	CASSSGTAPYEQYF
16	TRBV7-6	TRBD2	TRBJ2-1	TGTGCCAGCAGCCCCACCCAGGGACTAGCCTACAATGAGCAGTTCTTC	CASSPTQGLAYNEQFF
12	TRBV5-1	NA	TRBJ1-2	TGCGCCAGCAGCTTGGATGGGGGACGCTACACCTTC	CASSLDGGRYTF
13	TRBV18	TRBD1	TRBJ1-4	TGTGCCAGCTCGGGACAGCACCTCGAAAAACTGTTTTTT	CASSGQHLEKLFF
13	TRBV3-1/TRBV3-2	NA	TRBJ1-2	TGTGCCAGCAGCCAAGTCCAGGGCAGACGCTACACCTTC	CASSQVQGRRYTF
17	TRBV6-7	NA	TRBJ2-5	TGTGCCAGCAGACATCTCAAGCTACAGGGTAGAGGGGGGACCCAGTACTTC	CASRHLKLQGRGGTQYF
15	TRBV27	TRBD1	TRBJ1-6	TGTGCCAGCAGTACAGGGGGCCTTTATAATTCACCCCTCCACTTT	CASSTGGLYNSPLHF
15	TRBV3-1/TRBV3-2	NA	TRBJ2-2	TGTGCCTCCTCAGGGTCCTGGGACCACACCGGGGAGCTGTTTTTT	CASSGSWDHTGELFF
15	TRBV9	NA	TRBJ2-2	TGTGCCAGCAGCGTAGGCGGTGTACCCACCGGGGAGCTGTTTTTT	CASSVGGVPTGELFF
14	TRBV28	NA	TRBJ1-3	TGTGCCAGCCGAGAGGGAGGCTCTGGAAACACCATATATTTT	CASREGGSGNTIYF
11	TRBV28	NA	TRBJ2-7	TGTGCCAGCAGTTTAGGTCTCGAGCAGTACTTC	CASSLGLEQYF
14	TRBV5-5	NA	TRBJ1-2	TGTGCCAGCAGCTTGAGACAGACCAACTATGGCTACACCTTC	CASSLRQTNYGYTF
13	TRBV20-1	NA	TRBJ1-6	TGCAGTGCTAGTACAGTTCTTCACTCACCCCTCCACTTT	CSASTVLHSPLHF
18	TRBV9	NA	TRBJ2-3	TGTGCCAGCAGCCGTACCCCAAATCAGCGGAAGGGCGGAGATACGCAGTATTTT	CASSRTPNQRKGGDTQYF
15	TRBV5-1	NA	TRBJ2-1	TGCGCCAGCAGCTTGGAAGGGAGCTCCTACAATGAGCAGTTCTTC	CASSLEGSSYNEQFF
15	TRBV2	TRBD1	TRBJ1-1	TGTGCCAGCCAATTGGCAGGGACAGGGGGTAGTAAAGCTTTCTTT	CASQLAGTGGSKAFF
15	TRBV7-2	TRBD1	TRBJ1-5	TGTGCCAGCAGCAGGACAGGAGGTAGCAATCAGCCCCAGCATTTT	CASSRTGGSNQPQHF
14	TRBV2	NA	TRBJ2-3	TGTGCCAGCAGTGAAGTGGGGCAGAAAGATACGCAGTATTTT	CASSEVGQKDTQYF
16	TRBV14	TRBD1	TRBJ2-1	TGTGCCAGCAGCCTCGGAGGGACAGGGAAGGCCAATGAGCAGTTCTTC	CASSLGGTGKANEQFF
14	TRBV4-1	NA	TRBJ1-5	TGCGCCAGCAGTCTACAGGGAACTAATCAGCCCCAGCATTTT	CASSLQGTNQPQHF
17	TRBV24-1	NA	TRBJ1-2	TGTGCCACCAGTGACTATCAGAAAGGGGACACTAACTATGGCTACACCTTC	CATSDYQKGDTNYGYTF
13	TRBV12-3/TRBV12-4	NA	TRBJ1-1	TGTGCCAGCAGTGATGGAGTCGGCACTGAAGCTTTCTTT	CASSDGVGTEAFF
15	TRBV18	NA	TRBJ1-1	TGTGCCAGCTCACCAGGGGGGGGCGCAGGCACTGAAGCTTTCTTT	CASSPGGGAGTEAFF
19	TRBV7-3	TRBD1	TRBJ2-3	TGTGCCAGCAGCCCACAATCCGGGACAGAAGATCTAAGCACAGATACGCAGTATTTT	CASSPQSGTEDLSTDTQYF
15	TRBV4-1	NA	TRBJ2-2	TGCGCCAGCAGCCAACGGGGAACGGGAACCGGGGAGCTGTTTTTT	CASSQRGTGTGELFF
14	TRBV7-2	NA	TRBJ2-3	TGTGCCAGCAGCTTAGCGAGGGTGACAGATACGCAGTATTTT	CASSLARVTDTQYF
16	TRBV4-2	NA	TRBJ2-3	TGTGCCAGCAGCCAATTAAGGGGAGGGGGTACAGATACGCAGTATTTT	CASSQLRGGGTDTQYF
12	TRBV28	NA	TRBJ2-5	TGTGCCAGCAACTTATCTTTTGAGACCCAGTACTTC	CASNLSFETQYF
16	TRBV18	NA	TRBJ1-5	TGTGCCAGCTCACCCGTCCGGGCAGGAAGCAATCAGCCCCAGCATTTT	CASSPVRAGSNQPQHF
16	TRBV5-4	NA	TRBJ1-3	TGTGCCAGCAGCGCAGGACAGTCATACTCTGGAAACACCATATATTTT	CASSAGQSYSGNTIYF
13	TRBV5-1	TRBD1	TRBJ1-2	TGCGCCAGCAGCTTTGAGGGGGCGCTCGGCTACACCTTC	CASSFEGALGYTF
16	TRBV24-1	TRBD1	TRBJ2-3	TGTGCCACCAGTGAGACAGGGGGCCAACACACAGATACGCAGTATTTT	CATSETGGQHTDTQYF
12	TRBV20-1	NA	TRBJ2-1	TGCAGTGCTAGTTTACACTACAATGAGCAGTTCTTC	CSASLHYNEQFF
14	TRBV28	TRBD1	TRBJ1-2	TGTGCCAGCAGTTTTGGGGGACAGAGCTATGGCTACACCTTC	CASSFGGQSYGYTF
15	TRBV27	NA	TRBJ2-3	TGTGCCAGCAGTTTACAGGGAATGAGGACAGATACGCAGTATTTT	CASSLQGMRTDTQYF
14	TRBV5-4	NA	TRBJ1-5	TGTGCCGCGAGCTCGGGGGGGTCCAATCAGCCCCAGCATTTT	CAASSGGSNQPQHF
12	TRBV28	NA	TRBJ1-2	TGTGCCAGCAGTTTCAATTTCTATGGCTACACCTTC	CASSFNFYGYTF
11	TRBV29-1	NA	TRBJ1-5	TGCAGCAACCGTAGGAATCAGCCCCAGCATTTT	CSNRRNQPQHF
14	TRBV6-5	TRBD2	TRBJ2-2	TGTGCCAGCAGTTATTCAGCGGGGGCCGGGGAGCTGTTTTTT	CASSYSAGAGELFF
18	TRBV7-9	NA	TRBJ2-1	TGTGCCAGCAGCCATCCGGGGGGACCGGGGGGCTCCCCGAGTGAGCAGTTCTTC	CASSHPGGPGGSPSEQFF
17	TRBV15	NA	TRBJ1-2	TGTGCCACCAGCCTTAAGGGGACGCACCCCTCTAACTATGGCTACACCTTC	CATSLKGTHPSNYGYTF
14	TRBV20-1	NA	TRBJ1-5	TGCAGTGCTAGTCCGCTGGGACACAATCAGCCCCAGCATTTT	CSASPLGHNQPQHF
13	TRBV7-9	TRBD1	TRBJ1-2	TGTGCCAGCAGGTGGACAGGGGGCGATGGCTACACCTTC	CASRWTGGDGYTF
14	TRBV5-1	TRBD1	TRBJ1-1	TGCGCCAGCACCACAGGGGGCAGTGGCACTGAAGCTTTCTTT	CASTTGGSGTEAFF
15	TRBV2	NA	TRBJ1-5	TGTGCCAGCAGTGAGGGGCGGAATAGCAATCAGCCCCAGCATTTT	CASSEGRNSNQPQHF
15	TRBV5-6	TRBD2	TRBJ2-7	TGTGCCAGCAGAACTAGCGGGGGGGCGTTTCGCGAGCAGTACTTC	CASRTSGGAFREQYF
14	TRBV4-3	NA	TRBJ1-5	TGCGCCAGCAGCCAAGATGGGACGGGTCAGCCCCAGCATTTT	CASSQDGTGQPQHF
14	TRBV28	NA	TRBJ2-7	TGTGCCAGCAGTTTGTTAACTAGCTCCTACGAGCAGTACTTC	CASSLLTSSYEQYF